The 9 T cell receptor beta chains below were found in one sample sequenced in a study of T cells in pancreatic ductal adenocarcinoma. No neoadjuvant therapy was given to the selected pancreatic ductal adenocarcinoma patients before their surgery. Sequenced by immunoSEQ multiplex PCR; TCRdb stores in-frame clones only, minus some. The table records under 5,500 clones, more than 65% of them present only once. Input material: pancreatic tumor tissue. The source is a human donor with pancreatic ductal adenocarcinoma. The donor label of this sample is uncertain.

This sequence joins TRBV27 and TRBJ1-2; 8 bases line up with TRBD1. Trimming removed 6 bases from V and 4 bases from J; junction bases left unmatched: 7. Germline V gene data show CDR1 as MNHEY and CDR2 as SMNVEV (reference sequence). The CDR3 is 14 residues long. The chain's CDR3 is CASSQQGVFYGYTF. As DNA, the CDR3 is TGTGCCAGCAGCCAACAGGGGGTCTTCTATGGCTACACCTTC.

The chain couples TRBV19 to TRBJ2-1, with TRBD2 as a possible D gene (7 bases). CDR1 and CDR2 (germline): LNHDA, SQIVND (reference sequence). Trimming pared 7 bases from V and 10 bases from J, leaving 17 bases between. CDR3 length: 13 amino acids. The CDR3 here is CASTNKRGGEQFF. CDR3 coding DNA: TGTGCCAGTACTAATAAGAGGGGGGGCGAGCAGTTCTTC.

V gene TRBV28 combines with J gene TRBJ2-7; D is unclear. Trimming cost V 1 base and J 1 base, with 8 bases left between them. Germline CDR1 MDHEN, CDR2 SYDVKM. This CDR3 is built from 14 residues. This CDR3 reads CASSLFTSSYEQYF. The CDR3 DNA is TGTGCCAGCAGTTTATTCACATCATCCTACGAGCAGTACTTC.

J is TRBJ1-1 and V is TRBV7-3; TRBD1 is a possible D gene (5 bases). V lost 4 bases and J 3 bases, leaving 12 bases between the germline ends. Germline loops: CDR1 SGHTA, CDR2 FQGTGA. The CDR3 consists of 14 residues. In DNA form, the CDR3 reads TGTGCCAGCAGCTCGGGACCGAAGGACACTGAAGCTTTCTTT. It specifies CASSSGPKDTEAFF. The complete variable domain, with remaining parts taken from reference TRBV7-3 and TRBJ1-1, reads GAGVSQTPSNKVTEKGKYVELRCDPISGHTALYWYRQSLGQGPEFLIYFQGTGAADDSGLPNDRFFAVRPEGSVSTLKIQRTERGDSAVYLCASSSGPKDTEAFFGQGTRLTVV.

V gene TRBV28 combines with J gene TRBJ2-7; 13 nucleotides align to TRBD2. This CDR3 contains 15 residues. CDR1 is MDHEN and CDR2 is SYDVKM in the germline V gene. The V segment lost 3 bases and the J segment 8 bases; nucleotides outside the gene matches: 7. For the CDR3, the DNA is TGTGCCAGCAGTTTTCCGACTAGCGGGGGGTATAAGCAGTACTTC. Amino acids: CASSFPTSGGYKQYF.

The chain employs TRBV13 and TRBJ2-1, with TRBD2 matching over 15 bases. The CDR3 has 20 residues. After removal of 2 bases from V and 2 bases from J, the junction contained 10 bases not matched to a gene. Germline lookup yields CDR1 PRHDT and CDR2 FYEKMQ (reference sequence). CDR3 loop: CASSLYSRTSGRAAYNEQFF. DNA of the CDR3: TGTGCCAGCAGCTTATACTCCCGGACTAGCGGGAGGGCCGCCTACAATGAGCAGTTCTTC.

J is TRBJ1-5 and V is TRBV19; 8 bases are shared with TRBD1. CDR3 length: 16 amino acids. Germline loops: CDR1 LNHDA, CDR2 SQIVND (reference sequence). The V and J ends lost 5 bases and 0 bases, in that order; junction bases with no gene match: 6. In DNA, the CDR3 is TGTGCCAGTAGTGCCCCGACAGGGGATAGCAATCAGCCCCAGCATTTT. This sequence encodes CASSAPTGDSNQPQHF. Full variable domain (missing parts from reference TRBV19 and TRBJ1-5): DGGITQSPKYLFRKEGQNVTLSCEQNLNHDAMYWYRQDPGQGLRLIYYSQIVNDFQKGDIAEGYSVSREKKESFPLTVTSAQKNPTAFYLCASSAPTGDSNQPQHFGDGTRLSIL.

The V and J genes are TRBV19 and TRBJ2-6; 8 bases map to TRBD1. Germline V gene data show CDR1 as LNHDA and CDR2 as SQIVND (reference sequence). V was pared by 3 bases and J by 2 bases, with 12 bases of the junction left unmatched. The CDR3 extends over 19 amino acids. CDR3 DNA: TGTGCCAGTAGTATCGAACAGGGGGAAGATTCTCCTGGGGCCAACGTCCTGACTTTC. Translating it yields CASSIEQGEDSPGANVLTF. The full variable domain, with the rest looked up from reference TRBV19 and TRBJ2-6, is DGGITQSPKYLFRKEGQNVTLSCEQNLNHDAMYWYRQDPGQGLRLIYYSQIVNDFQKGDIAEGYSVSREKKESFPLTVTSAQKNPTAFYLCASSIEQGEDSPGANVLTFGAGSRLTVL.

In DNA, the CDR3 is TGTGCCAGCAGCTTATTTAGCGCCGACTACGAGCAGTACTTC. It specifies CASSLFSADYEQYF. The chain has TRBV7-2 and TRBJ2-7, with a weak D call TRBD2 (5 bases). Germline V lookup: CDR1 SGHTA, CDR2 FQGNSA. The length of the CDR3 is 14 residues. Trimming removed 2 bases at V and 3 bases at J, with 11 bases between.